The rows below give T cell receptor beta chains drawn from one sample of a study of T-cell memory formation after mild COVID-19. MiXCR, run by TCRdb on the 5' RACE reads, gives a single entry per CDR3 protein. The data show hundreds of thousands of distinct CDR3 sequences, 20% to 25% seen once. The sample consisted of PBMCs or a T cell subset sorted from them (not recorded which). Every receptor here comes from a young man who had mild COVID-19 (a few samples of this study predate the infection). Cell type and time point are not known. Each CDR3 is given with its conserved first and last residue. The order of the fields is clone size, V gene, CDR3 length, D gene, J gene, CDR3 DNA, CDR3 protein. A D gene is named only where the DNA matches it firmly. Not all rows give a size; the values are once, few, many and, for expanded clones, a class.

clone_size: many; v_call: TRBV6-4; cdr3_length: 14; d_call: TRBD2; j_call: TRBJ2-2; cdr3_nt: TGTGCCAGCAGTGAGCGGGGGGACACCGGGGAGCTGTTTTTT; cdr3_aa: CASSERGDTGELFF
clone_size: few; v_call: TRBV6-2/TRBV6-3; cdr3_length: 14; d_call: NA; j_call: TRBJ2-2; cdr3_nt: TGTGCCAGCAGTCTACAGGGTCGGACCGGGGAGCTGTTTTTT; cdr3_aa: CASSLQGRTGELFF
clone_size: few; v_call: TRBV11-3; cdr3_length: 15; d_call: TRBD1; j_call: TRBJ2-7; cdr3_nt: TGTGCCAGCAGCCTAGGGACAGGGGGCGATTACGAGCAGTACTTC; cdr3_aa: CASSLGTGGDYEQYF
clone_size: few; v_call: TRBV20-1; cdr3_length: 13; d_call: NA; j_call: TRBJ2-7; cdr3_nt: TGCAGTGCTAGGACAGTGATCTCCTACGAGCAGTACTTC; cdr3_aa: CSARTVISYEQYF
clone_size: few; v_call: TRBV7-2; cdr3_length: 14; d_call: TRBD1; j_call: TRBJ2-5; cdr3_nt: TGTGCCAGCAGCACCGGGACAGGGTGGGAGACCCAGTACTTC; cdr3_aa: CASSTGTGWETQYF
clone_size: few; v_call: TRBV20-1; cdr3_length: 14; d_call: NA; j_call: TRBJ2-3; cdr3_nt: TGCAGTGCTTCACGGGACGCCGGAGCAGATACGCAGTATTTT; cdr3_aa: CSASRDAGADTQYF
clone_size: NA; v_call: TRBV5-1; cdr3_length: 15; d_call: TRBD1; j_call: TRBJ2-4; cdr3_nt: TGCGCCAGCACCCTGCTTTTTGGACAGGGGGGGATTCAGTACTTC; cdr3_aa: CASTLLFGQGGIQYF
clone_size: few; v_call: TRBV4-1; cdr3_length: 15; d_call: NA; j_call: TRBJ1-2; cdr3_nt: TGCGCCAGCAGCCACCAGGCCGGGGTTTCTTATGGCTACACCTTC; cdr3_aa: CASSHQAGVSYGYTF
clone_size: NA; v_call: TRBV19; cdr3_length: 13; d_call: NA; j_call: TRBJ2-7; cdr3_nt: TGTGCCAGTAGTATAGGGAACGGGGGCGAGCAGTACTTC; cdr3_aa: CASSIGNGGEQYF
clone_size: few; v_call: TRBV5-1; cdr3_length: 15; d_call: NA; j_call: TRBJ2-1; cdr3_nt: TGCGCCAGCAGCCTGACAGAGAAGGGCTACAATGAGCAGTTCTTC; cdr3_aa: CASSLTEKGYNEQFF
clone_size: NA; v_call: TRBV4-2; cdr3_length: 13; d_call: NA; j_call: TRBJ1-1; cdr3_nt: TGTGCCAGCAGCCAGGAATTTAGCACTGAAGCTTTCTTT; cdr3_aa: CASSQEFSTEAFF
clone_size: NA; v_call: TRBV7-9; cdr3_length: 16; d_call: TRBD2; j_call: TRBJ2-3; cdr3_nt: TGTGCCAGCAGCAAGGGACTAGCGGGGGCGCCAGATACGCAGTATTTT; cdr3_aa: CASSKGLAGAPDTQYF
clone_size: few; v_call: TRBV29-1; cdr3_length: 12; d_call: NA; j_call: TRBJ2-1; cdr3_nt: TGCAGCGTACGACCGAGAAACAATGAGCAGTTCTTC; cdr3_aa: CSVRPRNNEQFF
clone_size: NA; v_call: TRBV4-3; cdr3_length: 14; d_call: NA; j_call: TRBJ1-1; cdr3_nt: TGCGCCAGCAGCCAGAAACTTGAGAACACTGAAGCTTTCTTT; cdr3_aa: CASSQKLENTEAFF
clone_size: NA; v_call: TRBV5-1; cdr3_length: 13; d_call: TRBD1; j_call: TRBJ2-7; cdr3_nt: TGCGCCAGCAGCAGGTCTTGGGACAGCGAGCAGTACTTC; cdr3_aa: CASSRSWDSEQYF
clone_size: few; v_call: TRBV6-2/TRBV6-3; cdr3_length: 14; d_call: TRBD1; j_call: TRBJ2-5; cdr3_nt: TGTGCCAGCAATGACAGGGGATTGAGGGAGACCCAGTACTTC; cdr3_aa: CASNDRGLRETQYF
clone_size: NA; v_call: TRBV12-3/TRBV12-4; cdr3_length: 15; d_call: TRBD1; j_call: TRBJ1-1; cdr3_nt: TGTGCCAGCAGTCAGGGACAGGGAATGAACACTGAAGCTTTCTTT; cdr3_aa: CASSQGQGMNTEAFF
clone_size: few; v_call: TRBV15; cdr3_length: 15; d_call: NA; j_call: TRBJ2-3; cdr3_nt: TGTGCCACCAGCAGAGGATCAGGGAGCACAGATACGCAGTATTTT; cdr3_aa: CATSRGSGSTDTQYF
clone_size: NA; v_call: TRBV5-1; cdr3_length: 16; d_call: NA; j_call: TRBJ2-3; cdr3_nt: TGCGCCAGCAGCTTGGAACTACTTGGGCTCACAGATACGCAGTATTTT; cdr3_aa: CASSLELLGLTDTQYF
clone_size: few; v_call: TRBV20-1; cdr3_length: 12; d_call: NA; j_call: TRBJ2-1; cdr3_nt: TGCAGTGCGCGGGAACAAGGAAATGAGCAGTTCTTC; cdr3_aa: CSAREQGNEQFF
clone_size: many; v_call: TRBV7-2; cdr3_length: 16; d_call: TRBD1; j_call: TRBJ2-7; cdr3_nt: TGTGCCAGCAGCTTAGTGCGAGGGGGACAGTTCTACGAGCAGTACTTC; cdr3_aa: CASSLVRGGQFYEQYF
clone_size: NA; v_call: TRBV29-1; cdr3_length: 14; d_call: NA; j_call: TRBJ2-2; cdr3_nt: TGCAGCGTTGGTCCACGGAGGAACACCGGGGAGCTGTTTTTT; cdr3_aa: CSVGPRRNTGELFF
clone_size: few; v_call: TRBV6-2/TRBV6-3; cdr3_length: 15; d_call: NA; j_call: TRBJ2-7; cdr3_nt: TGTGCCAGCAGTGCCCGGGCTGGGCACCCTTACGAGCAGTACTTC; cdr3_aa: CASSARAGHPYEQYF